The rows below give T cell receptor beta chains drawn from one sample of a study of shared clonotypes between healthy human individuals. The protocol was immunoSEQ multiplex PCR, while the TCRdb copy is restricted to in-frame clones and leaves out a portion. The sample shows around 2.5 million clones, roughly 93% of them seen only once. The sample consisted of naive CD4+ T cells from PBMCs. The receptor source for this set is a man younger than 35 in good health. Some clones in this sample may be carry-over from other donors' samples. CDR3s include the opening cysteine and the closing phenylalanine or tryptophan.

V gene: TRBV9; J gene: TRBJ2-7; CDR3 protein: CASSVGTSGNYEQYF
V gene: TRBV5-1; J gene: TRBJ1-5; CDR3 protein: CASSLGGASNQPQHF
V gene: TRBV10-3; J gene: TRBJ2-7; CDR3 protein: CAIKGLSYEQYF
V gene: TRBV7-2; J gene: TRBJ2-5; CDR3 protein: CASSLALREARETQYF
V gene: TRBV6-1; J gene: TRBJ1-1; CDR3 protein: CASSVDRGNTEAFF
V gene: TRBV11-2; J gene: TRBJ1-1; CDR3 protein: CASSFLDIEAFF
V gene: TRBV27; J gene: TRBJ1-5; CDR3 protein: CASSLDRYQPQHF
V gene: TRBV19; J gene: TRBJ2-7; CDR3 protein: CASSQDRRYEQYF
V gene: TRBV5-6; J gene: TRBJ2-5; CDR3 protein: CASSLRGLGEETQYF
V gene: TRBV6-5; J gene: TRBJ1-4; CDR3 protein: CASRRGTGGGEKLFF